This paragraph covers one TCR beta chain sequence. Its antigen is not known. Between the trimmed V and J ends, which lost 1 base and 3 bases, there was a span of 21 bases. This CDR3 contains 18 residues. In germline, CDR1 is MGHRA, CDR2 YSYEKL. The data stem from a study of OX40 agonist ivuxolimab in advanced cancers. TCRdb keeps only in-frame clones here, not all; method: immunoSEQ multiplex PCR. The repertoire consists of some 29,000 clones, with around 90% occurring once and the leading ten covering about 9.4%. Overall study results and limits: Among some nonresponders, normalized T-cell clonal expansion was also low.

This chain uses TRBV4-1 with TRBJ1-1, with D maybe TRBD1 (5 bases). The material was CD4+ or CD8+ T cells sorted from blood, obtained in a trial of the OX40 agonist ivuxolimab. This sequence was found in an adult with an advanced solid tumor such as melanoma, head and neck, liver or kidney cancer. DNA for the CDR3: TGCGCCAGCAGCCAAGTTCATCTTGGAGACGGGGGGGACACTGAAGCTTTCTTT. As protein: CASSQVHLGDGGDTEAFF.